The 27 T cell receptor beta chains reported below all come from one sample, sequenced in a study of cytomegalovirus exposure and HLA in healthy donors. With 60 Vbeta and 13 Jbeta primers, the PCR was carried out. The repertoire was sequenced with immunoSEQ multiplex PCR; TCRdb's copy has only in-frame clones and lacks some. The data hold about 190,000 clones, with 65% to 80% observed a single time. Sample: PBMCs. The receptors derive from a man aged 30-40 years in good health and CMV-seropositive.

This sequence joins TRBV30 and TRBJ2-3, with TRBD2 as a possible D gene (6 bases). This CDR3 region has 12 residues. Germline CDR1 is GTSNPN and CDR2 is SVGIG (reference sequence). The V gene lost 4 bases and the J gene lost 4 bases, with 9 bases spanning the gap. The CDR3 here is CAWTRRADTQYF. The CDR3 region has the DNA TGTGCCTGGACTAGGAGGGCAGATACGCAGTATTTT.

This clone was counted once. The chain links TRBV11-2 to TRBJ1-3; D remains ambiguous. Looked up from germline, CDR1 is SGHAT and CDR2 is FQNNGV. The V end was cut by 5 bases, the J end by 0 bases, with 14 bases between. The CDR3 totals 16 residues. CDR3 nucleotide sequence: TGTGCCAGCAGCCAGCCGGTGACGGGCTCTGGAAACACCATATATTTT. It encodes CASSQPVTGSGNTIYF.

This clone was recorded only once. The chain links TRBV30 to TRBJ2-2; 11 bases map to TRBD1. This CDR3 has 15 amino acids. Unmatched junction bases numbered 3, after V lost 3 bases and J lost 3 bases. Germline assignment: CDR1 GTSNPN and CDR2 SVGIG (reference sequence). The CDR3 region is CAWRGQGVDTGELFF. The CDR3 region has the DNA TGTGCCTGGAGGGGACAGGGGGTTGACACCGGGGAGCTGTTTTTT.

This clone turned up a few times. J is TRBJ1-2 and V is TRBV6-5, with D possibly being TRBD1 (6 bases). Germline CDR1 MNHEY, CDR2 SVGAGI. This CDR3 is 14 amino acids long. The V end lost 5 bases, the J end lost 4 bases, and 14 bases lay between the germline ends. The CDR3 here is CASSLGEGGYGYTF. CDR3 bases: TGTGCCAGCAGTCTCGGGGAGGGGGGCTATGGCTACACCTTC.

This chain joins TRBV5-4 and TRBJ1-2; D is possibly TRBD1 (5 bases). CDR3 length: 19 residues. V was cut by 0 bases and J by 6 bases, with 27 bases left in between. Per the germline V gene, CDR1 is SGHNT and CDR2 is YYREEE (reference sequence). CDR3 loop: CASSLGAGQIGYGPNGYTF. CDR3 coding DNA: TGTGCCAGCAGCTTGGGTGCGGGGCAGATCGGATATGGCCCCAATGGCTACACCTTC.

The chain has TRBV7-9 and TRBJ2-5; D remains unclear. This CDR3 is built from 13 residues. CDR1 is SEHNR, CDR2 FQNEAQ, per germline (reference sequence). V was pared by 2 bases and J by 5 bases, with 9 bases between. This chain's CDR3 is CASSLLEWETQYF. The CDR3, as DNA: TGTGCCAGCAGCTTACTAGAATGGGAGACCCAGTACTTC.

The V and J genes are TRBV30 and TRBJ2-7, with 7 bases matching TRBD2. Germline CDR1 reads GTSNPN; CDR2 reads SVGIG (reference sequence). The CDR3 has 15 residues. The trim removed 7 bases at V and 1 base at J, leaving 13 bases unmatched. Here the CDR3 DNA reads TGTGCCTCCCAGTCCTGGGCTAGCGGATCCTACGAGCAGTACTTC. Translation gives CASQSWASGSYEQYF.

This clone was counted only a few times. The chain has TRBV14 and TRBJ2-7, with 8 bases aligning to TRBD1. The V and J ends lost 2 bases and 4 bases, in that order; junction bases with no gene match: 4. The length of the CDR3 is 14 residues. CDR1 is SGHDN and CDR2 is FVKESK in the germline V gene. CDR3 sequence (DNA): TGTGCCAGCAGCCAATTACAGGGGGTTTACGAGCAGTACTTC. Encoded protein: CASSQLQGVYEQYF.

The CDR3 spells CASSSSSGSTDTQYF. For the CDR3, the DNA is TGTGCCAGCAGCTCCTCTAGCGGGAGCACAGATACGCAGTATTTT. The rearrangement links TRBV7-3 to TRBJ2-3, with 8 bases fitting TRBD2. Germline V lookup: CDR1 SGHTA, CDR2 FQGTGA. The V gene end was trimmed by 4 bases and the J gene end by 0 bases; junction bases not matched to a gene: 3. The CDR3 runs to 15 residues.

This chain links TRBV28 with TRBJ2-7; TRBD2 matches 10 bases. Germline lookup yields CDR1 MDHEN and CDR2 SYDVKM. V lost 5 bases to trimming and J lost 7 bases; unmatched junction nucleotides: 14. This CDR3 is built from 16 residues. The CDR3 spells CASSPPSGGLSGEQYF. CDR3 in DNA: TGTGCCAGCAGTCCACCTAGCGGGGGACTCTCGGGGGAGCAGTACTTC.

The rearrangement links TRBV4-1 to TRBJ2-1, with 10 nucleotides matching TRBD1. The CDR3 totals 14 residues. Germline trimming cut 0 bases from V and 9 bases from J; bases unmatched to any gene: 2. CDR1 and CDR2 (germline): MGHRA, YSYEKL. DNA for the CDR3: TGCGCCAGCAGCCAAGATAGGACAGGGGGTGAGCAGTTCTTC. Protein product: CASSQDRTGGEQFF.

The J gene is TRBJ2-3, the V gene TRBV9, with 9 bases fitting TRBD2. J gave up 5 bases and V 2 bases, and 6 bases lay outside the gene matches. The CDR3 is made up of 15 amino acids. Germline-derived CDR1 and CDR2 are SGDLS and YYNGEE. The CDR3 is CASSVWRGGQDTQYF. The CDR3 DNA reads as TGTGCCAGCAGCGTCTGGCGGGGGGGCCAAGATACGCAGTATTTT.

This clone was seen only a few times. The chain carries TRBV5-1 and TRBJ1-1; 7 positions agree with TRBD1. After removal of 3 bases from V and 1 base from J, the junction contained 0 bases not matched to a gene. CDR1 SGHRS and CDR2 YFSETQ come from the germline V gene. The CDR3 spans 13 residues. CDR3 nucleotide sequence: TGCGCCAGCAGCTGGGACAGGAACACTGAAGCTTTCTTT. It encodes CASSWDRNTEAFF.

This rearrangement joins TRBV18 to TRBJ1-4, with a tentative D call TRBD1 (6 bases). Germline loops: CDR1 KGHSH, CDR2 LQKENI. CDR3 length: 15 amino acids. V was trimmed by 2 bases and J by 2 bases, leaving 9 bases between them. The CDR3 reads CASSPGQRTNEKLFF. The CDR3, as DNA: TGTGCCAGCTCACCAGGACAGCGGACTAATGAAAAACTGTTTTTT.

This clone showed up just a few times. This chain uses TRBV28 with TRBJ2-7; 8 bases line up with TRBD1. This CDR3 spans 15 amino acids. Germline trimming cut 8 bases from V and 2 bases from J; bases unmatched to any gene: 11. CDR1 is MDHEN and CDR2 is SYDVKM in the germline V gene. CDR3 nucleotide sequence: TGTGCCAGCCTCGTTGGCGGGACAGGAGCCTACGAGCAGTACTTC. It translates to CASLVGGTGAYEQYF.

The chain couples TRBV7-6 to TRBJ2-1; a weak D match, TRBD2 (5 bases). CDR3 length: 14 residues. Germline CDR1 is SGHVS and CDR2 is FNYEAQ. The germline V and J ends were trimmed by 2 bases and 8 bases, with 13 bases remaining between them. The CDR3 reads CASSLRNAGDEQFF. The CDR3, as DNA: TGTGCCAGCAGCTTAAGGAACGCCGGGGATGAGCAGTTCTTC. The full variable domain, completed using reference TRBV7-6 and TRBJ2-1, is GAGVSQSPRYKVTKRGQDVALRCDPISGHVSLYWYRQALGQGPEFLTYFNYEAQQDKSGLPNDRFSAERPEGSISTLTIQRTEQRDSAMYRCASSLRNAGDEQFFGPGTRLTVL.

This chain links TRBV7-2 with TRBJ1-1, with TRBD1 matching over 9 bases. The CDR3 runs 16 residues. Trimming cost V 1 base and J 1 base; bases outside gene matches: 4. Germline-derived CDR1 and CDR2 are SGHTA and FQGNSA. The CDR3 is CASSLGPGQGNTEAFF. The CDR3 DNA reads as TGTGCCAGCAGCTTAGGCCCGGGACAGGGGAACACTGAAGCTTTCTTT. Complete variable domain (other parts from reference TRBV7-2 and TRBJ1-1): GAGVSQSPSNKVTEKGKDVELRCDPISGHTALYWYRQSLGQGLEFLIYFQGNSAPDKSGLPSDRFSAERTGGSVSTLTIQRTQQEDSAVYLCASSLGPGQGNTEAFFGQGTRLTVV.

A note on this clone: Sequence at one end of the junction differs from germline and may be a read error. Different DNA sequences within this sample yield the same CDR3. The chain is built from TRBV11-3 and TRBJ2-2; either TRBD1 or TRBD2 may supply D (6 bases each). In germline, CDR1 is SGHNT, CDR2 YENEEA. The CDR3 length is 17 residues. CDR3 nucleotides: TGTGCCAGTAGCTTAGGAGGGCCGACAGGAGACACCGGGGAGCTGTTTTTT. Its protein is CASSLGGPTGDTGELFF.

The V gene is TRBV27, the J gene TRBJ2-2; perhaps TRBD2 as D (5 bases). The CDR3 has 16 residues. CDR1 MNHEY and CDR2 SMNVEV come from the germline V gene (reference sequence). Trimming left V 7 bases short and J 0 bases short, with 15 bases between. CDR3 nucleotide sequence: TGTGCCAGCAAGCGGACCCCGAGCCCGAACACCGGGGAGCTGTTTTTT. Encoded protein: CASKRTPSPNTGELFF.

This clone was counted between two and nine times. This rearrangement joins TRBV19 to TRBJ1-6, with 9 bases fitting TRBD1. The CDR3 loop spans 15 amino acids. Germline V lookup: CDR1 LNHDA, CDR2 SQIVND (reference sequence). V dropped 6 bases and J dropped 6; count of bases not matched to a gene: 6. The DNA of the CDR3 is TGTGCCAGTAGCGCCGGGACAGGGATTAATTCACCCCTCCACTTT. Protein: CASSAGTGINSPLHF.

The V and J genes are TRBV30 and TRBJ2-7; 9 nucleotides align to TRBD1. CDR3 length: 15 amino acids. CDR1 is GTSNPN, CDR2 SVGIG, per germline (reference sequence). Trimming took 5 bases from V and 7 from J; bases not matched to a gene: 15. The CDR3 reads CAWAPLWDRVSEQYF. DNA of the CDR3: TGTGCCTGGGCTCCTCTCTGGGACAGGGTTTCTGAGCAGTACTTC.

This chain links TRBV5-4 with TRBJ2-2; 7 bases fit TRBD1. Trimming cost V 4 bases and J 2 bases; bases outside gene matches: 5. This CDR3 comprises 15 residues. Germline lookup yields CDR1 SGHNT and CDR2 YYREEE (reference sequence). The CDR3 loop is CASSDGTDNTGELFF. In nucleotides, the CDR3 is TGTGCCAGCAGCGATGGGACAGACAACACCGGGGAGCTGTTTTTT. Full variable domain (missing parts from reference TRBV5-4 and TRBJ2-2): ETGVTQSPTHLIKTRGQQVTLRCSSQSGHNTVSWYQQALGQGPQFIFQYYREEENGRGNFPPRFSGLQFPNYSSELNVNALELDDSALYLCASSDGTDNTGELFFGEGSRLTVL.

This chain joins TRBV27 and TRBJ2-2, with TRBD2 matching 7 bases. CDR3 size: 14 residues. Germline V gene lookup returns CDR1 MNHEY and CDR2 SMNVEV (reference sequence). With 2 bases clipped from V and 7 bases from J, the junction kept 4 bases outside the gene matches. CDR3 protein: CASSLGIAGGELFF. The CDR3 DNA reads TGTGCCAGCAGTTTAGGGATAGCGGGCGGGGAGCTGTTTTTT.

The chain is built from TRBV14 and TRBJ2-7; D might be TRBD2 (5 bases). The ends were cut back, 0 bases at V and 2 bases at J, with 11 bases in the middle. Germline V CDR1 and CDR2: SGHDN, FVKESK. CDR3 length: 15 amino acids. This CDR3 reads CASSQEGLATYEQYF. For the CDR3, the DNA is TGTGCCAGCAGCCAAGAAGGGCTAGCTACCTACGAGCAGTACTTC.

The CDR3 sequence is CASSLAQTSGETQYF. For the CDR3, the DNA is TGCGCCAGCAGCTTGGCCCAGACTAGCGGGGAGACCCAGTACTTC. The chain recombines TRBV5-1 with TRBJ2-5, with 10 bases matching TRBD2. Germline V gene sequence: CDR1 SGHRS, CDR2 YFSETQ. V lost 0 bases to trimming and J lost 5 bases; unmatched junction nucleotides: 4. The CDR3 has 15 amino acids.

This clone was detected a few times. This chain links TRBV7-2 with TRBJ2-1; a possible D gene is TRBD1 (6 bases). V lost 6 bases and J lost 2, with 26 bases in between. The germline gives CDR1 SGHTA, CDR2 FQGNSA. The CDR3 loop spans 19 amino acids. CDR3 sequence reads: CASRAHSTRARTAYNEQFF. The DNA of the CDR3 is TGTGCCAGCAGGGCCCACTCAACTAGAGCCCGGACAGCCTACAATGAGCAGTTCTTC.

The V call is TRBV19, the J call TRBJ1-5; TRBD1 matches 8 bases. CDR1 is LNHDA, CDR2 SQIVND, per germline (reference sequence). The ends lost 5 bases at V and 0 bases at J; junction bases unmatched: 9. The length of the CDR3 is 17 residues. The CDR3 nucleotides read TGTGCCAGTAGTCCCGGACAGGGCGCCTATAGCAATCAGCCCCAGCATTTT. The encoded protein is CASSPGQGAYSNQPQHF. Complete variable domain (other parts from reference TRBV19 and TRBJ1-5): DGGITQSPKYLFRKEGQNVTLSCEQNLNHDAMYWYRQDPGQGLRLIYYSQIVNDFQKGDIAEGYSVSREKKESFPLTVTSAQKNPTAFYLCASSPGQGAYSNQPQHFGDGTRLSIL.